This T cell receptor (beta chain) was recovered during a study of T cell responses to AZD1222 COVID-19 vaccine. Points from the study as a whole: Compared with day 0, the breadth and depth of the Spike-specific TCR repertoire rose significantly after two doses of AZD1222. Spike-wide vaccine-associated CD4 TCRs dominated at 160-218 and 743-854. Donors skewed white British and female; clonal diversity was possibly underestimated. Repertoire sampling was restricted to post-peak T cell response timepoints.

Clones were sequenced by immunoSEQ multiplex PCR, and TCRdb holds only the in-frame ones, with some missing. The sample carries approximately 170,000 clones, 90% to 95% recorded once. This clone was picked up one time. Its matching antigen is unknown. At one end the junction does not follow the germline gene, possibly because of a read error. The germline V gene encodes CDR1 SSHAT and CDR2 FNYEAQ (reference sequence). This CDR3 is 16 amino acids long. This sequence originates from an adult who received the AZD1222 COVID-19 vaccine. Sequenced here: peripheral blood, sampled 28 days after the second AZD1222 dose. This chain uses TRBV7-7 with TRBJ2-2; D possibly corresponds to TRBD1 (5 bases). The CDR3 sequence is CASSLTLTANTGELFF. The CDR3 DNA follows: TGTGCTAGCAGCTTGACATTGACAGCGAACACCGGGGAGCTGTTTTTT.